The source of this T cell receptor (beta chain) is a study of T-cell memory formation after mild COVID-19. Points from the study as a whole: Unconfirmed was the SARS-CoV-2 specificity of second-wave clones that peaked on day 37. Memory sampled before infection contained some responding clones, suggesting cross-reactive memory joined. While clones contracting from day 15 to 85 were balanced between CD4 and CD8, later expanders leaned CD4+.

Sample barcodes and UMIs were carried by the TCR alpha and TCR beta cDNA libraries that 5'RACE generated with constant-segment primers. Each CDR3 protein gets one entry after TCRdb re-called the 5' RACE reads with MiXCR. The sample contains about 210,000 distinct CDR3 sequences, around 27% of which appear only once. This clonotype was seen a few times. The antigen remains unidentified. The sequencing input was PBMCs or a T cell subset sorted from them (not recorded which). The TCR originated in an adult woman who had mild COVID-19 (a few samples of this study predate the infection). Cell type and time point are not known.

CDR3 nucleotides: TGTGCCAGCAGTTTCGGGGGGGGATCCGAGCAGTACTTC. Encoded protein: CASSFGGGSEQYF. J is TRBJ2-7 and V is TRBV12-3 or TRBV12-4; 8 nucleotides line up with TRBD2. The trim removed 3 bases at V and 6 bases at J, leaving 4 bases unmatched. CDR3 length: 13 residues.